This T cell receptor (beta chain) was captured by sequencing in a study of blood T cell repertoires in COVID-19 (dated by TCRdb to the early 2020s). Study-level background: Samples from collaborators originated in the United States, Italy and Spain and spanned both the acute and convalescent phases of COVID-19. The prospective study material was composed of cDNA or gDNA derived from T cells, B-cell-depleted T cells, or PBMCs. The dataset comprised deeply sampled blood TCRbeta repertoires from subjects exposed to, actively infected with, or recovered from COVID-19. The repertoires were released in a freely available public database intended as a resource for research on the immune response to SARS-CoV-2. The samples were drawn from two sources: the first 160 participants of the ongoing ImmuneRACE study, and some 1,300 subjects contributed by 6 global collaborators. Nearly every sample came with metadata listing a de-identified subject ID, COVID-19 status, age in years and sex. Where available, HLA class I and class II types were taken from metadata supplied by the sample provider and were not determined by assay-based typing. Study-wide conclusions, independent of this receptor: How much clinical and demographic metadata was included differed by source and by participant, and the metadata was provided uncurated.

TCRbeta CDR3 regions were amplified from genomic DNA using the immunoSEQ Assay, a bias-controlled multiplex PCR. As for the original processing: The number of nucleated cells in each sample was estimated by amplification of reference gene primers within the assay. To quantify the absolute abundance of each unique TCRbeta CDR3 rearrangement, sequence reads were collapsed and filtered. For each sample, productive Simpson clonality was calculated by taking the square root of Simpson's diversity index across productive rearrangements. In its TCRdb copy, this immuneACCESS table keeps in-frame sequences only and misses some clones. Where compared with another copy, unresolved V genes explain less than half of these, and the others have no known cause. The DNA was the basis for D and trimming; V, J and clone size are from that table. Here the sample has 350,000 or so clones; over 85% occur a single time. The biggest ten clones account for about 3.9% of the sample.

V and J lose 4 bases and 0 bases, and a span of 13 bases separates them. Counted from cysteine to phenylalanine, this CDR3 has 16 amino acids. The CDR3 DNA has 48 bases and is translated from base 1. The germline V gene provides CDR1 MGHRA and CDR2 YSYEKL. With respect to this clone: It lacks a known antigen. Per-base quality was not reported, and no clone a single base away is much larger than it.

In Seattle, one collaborating source enrolled patients while the infection was active and tracked those patients longitudinally over the course of disease. Each collaborating institution followed its own protocols to collect whole blood in K2EDTA tubes. Collaborator samples were shipped for TCRbeta analysis as frozen whole blood, isolated PBMCs, or DNA extracted from either sample type. The material sequenced was peripheral blood. The V and J genes are TRBV4-1 and TRBJ1-5; there is no confident call for the D gene. The receptor's source is a woman aged 55-70 years with COVID-19, enrolled during active disease. The CDR3 protein sequence reads: CASSLDRSSSNQPQHF. The DNA reads TGCGCCAGCAGCCTTGATCGTAGCAGTAGCAATCAGCCCCAGCATTTT.